The 19 T cell receptor beta chains below were found in one sample sequenced in a study of early T cells in non-severe SARS-CoV-2 infection. TCRdb itself ran the 5' RACE reads through MiXCR, one entry per CDR3 protein. The repertoire holds tens of thousands of distinct CDR3 sequences, with around 12% as singletons. Sequenced: whole blood. These receptors came from an adult who was a healthcare worker with PCR-confirmed SARS-CoV-2 infection or an uninfected control (not recorded which).

In its sample, this clonotype was seen many times. The chain links TRBV27 to TRBJ1-1; 8 nucleotides line up with TRBD1. Germline V gene sequence: CDR1 MNHEY, CDR2 SMNVEV (reference sequence). After removal of 3 bases from V and 6 bases from J, the junction contained 0 bases not matched to a gene. CDR3 length: 12 amino acids. CDR3 loop: CASSLTGAEAFF. The CDR3 bases are TGTGCCAGCAGTTTGACAGGGGCTGAAGCTTTCTTT.

This clonotype has a count of ten or more. This chain links TRBV3-1 with TRBJ2-1, with 8 nucleotides matching TRBD2. The V gene's germline CDR1 is LGHDT and CDR2 YNNKEL (reference sequence). Trimming took 4 bases from V and 5 from J; bases not matched to a gene: 10. CDR3 length: 16 residues. CDR3 DNA sequence: TGTGCCAGCAGCCTAAGGGCGGGACTAGAAAACAATGAGCAGTTCTTC. It specifies CASSLRAGLENNEQFF.

This clonotype was counted only a few times. V is TRBV9 and J is TRBJ2-3; 7 bases fit TRBD2. Per germline, CDR1 SGDLS and CDR2 YYNGEE. The CDR3 loop spans 14 amino acids. Losses at the gene ends were 4 bases for V and 5 bases for J; bases not matched to a gene: 7. The CDR3 loop is CASSLRTREDTQYF. Here the CDR3 DNA reads TGTGCCAGCAGCCTCCGGACTAGGGAAGATACGCAGTATTTT.

The genes are TRBV28 and TRBJ2-2; 8 positions agree with TRBD2. V lost 7 bases and J lost 4; bases outside the gene matches: 8. Germline V gene data show CDR1 as MDHEN and CDR2 as SYDVKM. This CDR3 contains 15 residues. The DNA for the CDR3 is TGTGCCAGCAACCTCGGGGGGGCGGGCACCGGGGAGCTGTTTTTT. Its translation: CASNLGGAGTGELFF.

The rearrangement joins TRBV28 to TRBJ2-1; 11 nucleotides align to TRBD2. The trim removed 3 bases at V and 5 bases at J, leaving 9 bases unmatched. The CDR3 loop spans 17 amino acids. From germline, CDR1 is MDHEN and CDR2 SYDVKM. The CDR3 DNA follows: TGTGCCAGCAGTTTTTGGACCGGGACTAGCGGTAACAATGAGCAGTTCTTC. Its protein is CASSFWTGTSGNNEQFF.

This clonotype was counted a few times. V usage is TRBV28 and J usage is TRBJ1-1, with D unclear. V was clipped by 4 bases and J by 6 bases, with 15 bases between them. CDR1 and CDR2 (germline): MDHEN, SYDVKM. The length of the CDR3 is 14 residues. The CDR3 bases are TGTGCCAGCAGTTCCTTGATGGGTCGCGCTGAAGCTTTCTTT. Protein product: CASSSLMGRAEAFF.

This clonotype was picked up a small number of times. This sequence joins TRBV20-1 and TRBJ2-3, with TRBD2 as a possible D gene (6 bases). The CDR3 covers 16 residues. CDR1 and CDR2 from the germline V gene are DFQATT and SNEGSKA (reference sequence). Trimming removed 6 bases from V and 2 bases from J, with 21 bases in between. Here the CDR3 reads CSATPFVGGSTDTQYF. CDR3 bases: TGCAGTGCCACCCCTTTCGTGGGAGGATCCACAGATACGCAGTATTTT.

This clonotype was recorded at least ten times. V and J are TRBV5-6 and TRBJ1-1; the D gene is possibly TRBD1 (6 bases). CDR3 size: 14 residues. The V end was cut by 2 bases, the J end by 5 bases, with 13 bases between. Germline values: CDR1 SGHDT, CDR2 YYEEEE. Written as DNA, the CDR3 is TGTGCCAGCAGCTTTCCAGGGGAGGTGACTGAAGCTTTCTTT. Translation gives CASSFPGEVTEAFF.

This clonotype showed up many times. The chain uses TRBV6-2 or TRBV6-3 and TRBJ2-7, with D possibly called TRBD1 or TRBD2 (5 bases each). This CDR3 is built from 16 residues. Germline V gene lookup returns CDR1 MNHEY and CDR2 SVGEGT. V lost 0 bases and J 3 bases, leaving 15 bases between the germline ends. In DNA form, the CDR3 reads TGTGCCAGCAGTTACTCTACGTTGGGACGGAGCTACGAGCAGTACTTC. This gives the protein CASSYSTLGRSYEQYF.

This clonotype was seen many times. V and J are TRBV7-2 and TRBJ1-2; a weak D match, TRBD1 (6 bases). The CDR3 sequence is 13 residues long. From germline, CDR1 is SGHTA and CDR2 FQGNSA. Trimming took off 6 bases at V and 4 bases at J, with 12 bases between the two ends. This chain's CDR3 is CASSLGDTYGYTF. DNA for the CDR3: TGTGCCAGCAGTCTAGGGGACACCTATGGCTACACCTTC.

This clonotype came up many times. The rearrangement links TRBV12-3 or TRBV12-4 to TRBJ2-3; D remains ambiguous. There are 13 residues in the CDR3. The ends were cut back, 3 bases at V and 0 bases at J, with 4 bases in the middle. The CDR3: CASSFPSTDTQYF. In DNA form, the CDR3 reads TGTGCCAGCAGTTTCCCTAGCACAGATACGCAGTATTTT.

This clonotype was observed at least ten times. The chain carries TRBV7-9 and TRBJ2-7; D unresolved. V was clipped by 6 bases and J by 3 bases, with 12 bases between them. The germline CDR1 and CDR2 sequences are SEHNR and FQNEAQ (reference sequence). CDR3 size: 13 residues. DNA for the CDR3: TGTGCCAGCAGTTTTTCCGGCGTCTACGAGCAGTACTTC. This codes for CASSFSGVYEQYF.

The table lists this clonotype with many counts. The chain employs TRBV3-1 and TRBJ2-1, with 7 nucleotides matching TRBD2. This CDR3 is built from 14 residues. Germline lookup yields CDR1 LGHDT and CDR2 YNNKEL (reference sequence). The junction had 8 bases not matched to a gene; V was cut back by 5 bases and J by 7 bases. The CDR3 sequence: CASSGRALQNEQFF. In nucleotides, the CDR3 is TGTGCCAGCAGCGGGAGGGCCTTACAAAATGAGCAGTTCTTC.

This clonotype was counted ten times or more. The gene calls are TRBV29-1 and TRBJ2-4; the D gene could be TRBD1 or TRBD2 (5 bases each). Germline CDR1 and CDR2: SQVTM and ANQGSEA. V shed 5 bases and J shed 6 bases, with 14 bases lying between them. CDR3 length equals 13 residues. CDR3 nucleotides: TGCAGCGTTCGGGCTCCAGGGAGAAACATTCAGTACTTC. It codes for CSVRAPGRNIQYF.

This clonotype has ten or more counts. The chain links TRBV5-1 to TRBJ2-2, with no clear D. Germline V lookup: CDR1 SGHRS, CDR2 YFSETQ. The CDR3 runs to 12 residues. Trimming pared 4 bases from V and 8 bases from J, leaving 9 bases between. In DNA form, the CDR3 reads TGCGCCAGCAGCCTCACCGGGGGGGAGCTGTTTTTT. It yields the protein CASSLTGGELFF. The full variable domain, completed using reference TRBV5-1 and TRBJ2-2, is KAGVTQTPRYLIKTRGQQVTLSCSPISGHRSVSWYQQTPGQGLQFLFEYFSETQRNKGNFPGRFSGRQFSNSRSEMNVSTLELGDSALYLCASSLTGGELFFGEGSRLTVL.

This clonotype was seen a few times. The V gene is TRBV5-1, the J gene TRBJ2-2; 8 bases are shared with TRBD1. The CDR3 is 15 amino acids. V dropped 2 bases and J dropped 6; count of bases not matched to a gene: 6. From germline, CDR1 is SGHRS and CDR2 YFSETQ. CDR3: CASSFQGARAGELFF. Written as DNA, the CDR3 is TGCGCCAGCAGCTTCCAGGGGGCCCGGGCCGGGGAGCTGTTTTTT. Together with reference TRBV5-1 and TRBJ2-2, the CDR3 gives the full variable domain: KAGVTQTPRYLIKTRGQQVTLSCSPISGHRSVSWYQQTPGQGLQFLFEYFSETQRNKGNFPGRFSGRQFSNSRSEMNVSTLELGDSALYLCASSFQGARAGELFFGEGSRLTVL.

The chain links TRBV28 to TRBJ2-7, with D possibly being TRBD1 or TRBD2 (5 bases each). Trimming cost V 5 bases and J 3 bases, with 17 bases left between them. The length of the CDR3 is 15 residues. Germline values: CDR1 MDHEN, CDR2 SYDVKM. For the CDR3, the DNA is TGTGCCAGCAGTCTCTCGGGACGGGGCAACTACGAGCAGTACTTC. As protein: CASSLSGRGNYEQYF.

Many counts were recorded for this clonotype. The chain is built from TRBV2 and TRBJ1-1, with 12 bases fitting TRBD1. After removal of 5 bases from V and 1 base from J, the junction contained 5 bases not matched to a gene. The CDR3 has 16 residues. CDR1 SNHLY and CDR2 FYNNEI come from the germline V gene. CDR3 sequence: CASSPGQGAQNTEAFF. DNA of the CDR3: TGTGCCAGCAGTCCGGGACAGGGGGCGCAGAACACTGAAGCTTTCTTT.

This clonotype was seen more than once but under ten times. The chain has TRBV7-8 and TRBJ2-7; D gene ambiguous. The V end was cut by 1 base, the J end by 5 bases, with 6 bases between. Germline loops: CDR1 SGHVS, CDR2 FQNEAQ. There are 12 residues in the CDR3. The CDR3 DNA is TGTGCCAGCAGCTTAGAGGCCCACGAGCAGTACTTC. As protein: CASSLEAHEQYF.